This T cell receptor (beta chain) was identified in a study of blood T cell repertoires in COVID-19. Seattle cases were enrolled at active infection and followed longitudinally. J lost 3 bases, V lost 3 bases, and 4 bases had no gene match. CDR1 is MGHRA and CDR2 is YSYEKL in the germline V gene. The CDR3 extends over 15 amino acids. Libraries were prepared by immunoSEQ multiplex PCR; TCRdb keeps only in-frame clonotypes and omits some of them. In the table there are about 18,000 clones, approximately 80% of which are singletons. The receptor was derived from a man between 65 and 85 years old with COVID-19, enrolled during active disease. The chain recombines TRBV4-1 with TRBJ2-3, with 9 bases aligning to TRBD2. The sample consisted of peripheral blood. The CDR3 spells CASSHILAGTDTQYF. The DNA of the CDR3 is TGCGCCAGCAGCCATATCCTAGCGGGAACAGATACGCAGTATTTT.